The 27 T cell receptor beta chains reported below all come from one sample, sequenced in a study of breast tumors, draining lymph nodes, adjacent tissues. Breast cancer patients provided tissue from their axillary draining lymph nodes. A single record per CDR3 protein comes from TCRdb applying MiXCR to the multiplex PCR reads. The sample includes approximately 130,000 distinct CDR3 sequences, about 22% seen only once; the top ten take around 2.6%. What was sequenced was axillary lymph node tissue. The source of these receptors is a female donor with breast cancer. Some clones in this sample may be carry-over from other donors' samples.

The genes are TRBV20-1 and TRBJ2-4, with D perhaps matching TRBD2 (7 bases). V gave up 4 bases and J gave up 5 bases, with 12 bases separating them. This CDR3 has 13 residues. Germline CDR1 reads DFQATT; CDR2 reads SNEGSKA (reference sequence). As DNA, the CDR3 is TGCAGTGCTACGGGGGGCGGCGAAAACATTCAGTACTTC. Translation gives CSATGGGENIQYF.

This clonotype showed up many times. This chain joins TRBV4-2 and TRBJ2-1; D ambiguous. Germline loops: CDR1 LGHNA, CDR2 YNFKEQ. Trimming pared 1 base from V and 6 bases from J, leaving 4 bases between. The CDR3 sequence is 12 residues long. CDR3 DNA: TGTGCCAGCAGCCAAGTGGGCAATGAGCAGTTCTTC. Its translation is CASSQVGNEQFF.

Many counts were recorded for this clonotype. CDR3 region: CASSSPDTQYF. The CDR3 DNA reads TGTGCCAGCAGTTCGCCAGATACGCAGTATTTT. The genes are TRBV28 and TRBJ2-3; D unresolved. V was shortened by 4 bases and J by 4 bases, with 3 bases between the two germline ends. This CDR3 is built from 11 residues. The germline V gene has CDR1 MDHEN and CDR2 SYDVKM.

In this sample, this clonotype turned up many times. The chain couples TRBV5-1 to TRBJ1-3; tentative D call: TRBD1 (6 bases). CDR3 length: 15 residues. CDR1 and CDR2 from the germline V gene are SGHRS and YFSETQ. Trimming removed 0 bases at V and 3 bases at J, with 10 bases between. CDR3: CASSLEGDFGNTIYF. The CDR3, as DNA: TGCGCCAGCAGCTTGGAGGGGGATTTTGGAAACACCATATATTTT.

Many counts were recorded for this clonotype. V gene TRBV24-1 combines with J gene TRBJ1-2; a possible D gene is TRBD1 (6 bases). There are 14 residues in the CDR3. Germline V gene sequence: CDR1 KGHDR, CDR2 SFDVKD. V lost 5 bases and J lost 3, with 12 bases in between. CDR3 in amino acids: CATSGGGHDYGYTF. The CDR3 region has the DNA TGTGCCACCAGTGGGGGGGGGCACGACTATGGCTACACCTTC.

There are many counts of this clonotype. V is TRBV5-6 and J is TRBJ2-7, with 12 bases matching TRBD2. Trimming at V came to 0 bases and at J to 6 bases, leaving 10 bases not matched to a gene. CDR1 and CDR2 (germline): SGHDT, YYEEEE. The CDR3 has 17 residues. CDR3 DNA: TGTGCCAGCAGCTTGGTTCGGACTAGCGGGACCACCCGCGAGCAGTACTTC. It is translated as CASSLVRTSGTTREQYF.

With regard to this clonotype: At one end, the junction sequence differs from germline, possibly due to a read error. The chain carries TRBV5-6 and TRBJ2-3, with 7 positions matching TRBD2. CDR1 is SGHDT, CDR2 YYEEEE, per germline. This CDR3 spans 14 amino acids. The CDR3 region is CATSFSGFTDTQYF. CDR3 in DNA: TGTGCCACCAGCTTTAGCGGGTTCACAGATACGCAGTATTTT.

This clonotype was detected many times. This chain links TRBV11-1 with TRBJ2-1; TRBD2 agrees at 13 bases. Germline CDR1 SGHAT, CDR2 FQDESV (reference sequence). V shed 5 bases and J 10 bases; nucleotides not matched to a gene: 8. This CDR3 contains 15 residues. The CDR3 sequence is CASSQEGLAGSEQFF. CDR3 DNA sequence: TGTGCCAGCAGCCAAGAGGGACTAGCGGGAAGCGAGCAGTTCTTC.

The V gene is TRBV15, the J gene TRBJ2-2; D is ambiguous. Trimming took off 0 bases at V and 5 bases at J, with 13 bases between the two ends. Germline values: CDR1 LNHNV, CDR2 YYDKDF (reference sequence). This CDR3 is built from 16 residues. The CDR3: CATSRDSGSRTGELFF. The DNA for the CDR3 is TGTGCCACCAGCAGAGACTCCGGCAGCAGGACCGGGGAGCTGTTTTTT.

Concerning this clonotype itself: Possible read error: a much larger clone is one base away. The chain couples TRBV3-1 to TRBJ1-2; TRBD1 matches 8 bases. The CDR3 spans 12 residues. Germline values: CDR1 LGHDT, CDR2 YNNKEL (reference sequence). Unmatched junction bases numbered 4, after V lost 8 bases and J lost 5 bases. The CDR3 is CASGRTGYGYTF. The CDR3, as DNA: TGTGCCAGCGGCCGGACAGGGTATGGCTACACCTTC. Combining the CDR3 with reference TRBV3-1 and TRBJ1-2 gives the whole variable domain DTAVSQTPKYLVTQMGNDKSIKCEQNLGHDTMYWYKQDSKKFLKIMFSYNNKELIINETVPNRFSPKSPDKAHLNLHINSLELGDSAVYFCASGRTGYGYTFGSGTRLTVV.

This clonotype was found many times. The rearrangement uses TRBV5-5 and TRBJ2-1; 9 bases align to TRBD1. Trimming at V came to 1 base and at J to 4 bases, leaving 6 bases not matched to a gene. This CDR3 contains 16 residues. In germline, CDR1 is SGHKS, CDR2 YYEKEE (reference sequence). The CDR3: CASSLTGDREYNEQFF. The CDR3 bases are TGTGCCAGCAGCTTGACGGGGGACAGGGAATACAATGAGCAGTTCTTC.

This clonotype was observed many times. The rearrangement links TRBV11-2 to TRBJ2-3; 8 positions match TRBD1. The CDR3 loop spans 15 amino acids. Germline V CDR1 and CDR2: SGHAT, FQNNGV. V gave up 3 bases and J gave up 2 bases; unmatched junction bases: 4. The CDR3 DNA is TGTGCCAGCAGCTTCGGACAGGGAGCCACAGATACGCAGTATTTT. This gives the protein CASSFGQGATDTQYF. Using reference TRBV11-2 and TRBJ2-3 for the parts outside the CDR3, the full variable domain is EAGVAQSPRYKIIEKRQSVAFWCNPISGHATLYWYQQILGQGPKLLIQFQNNGVVDDSQLPKDRFSAERLKGVDSTLKIQPAKLEDSAVYLCASSFGQGATDTQYFGPGTRLTVL.

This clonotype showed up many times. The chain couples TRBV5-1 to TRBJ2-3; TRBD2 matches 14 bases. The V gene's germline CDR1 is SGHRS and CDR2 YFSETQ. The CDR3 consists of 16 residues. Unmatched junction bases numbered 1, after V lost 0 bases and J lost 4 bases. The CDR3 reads CASSLGLAGGSDTQYF. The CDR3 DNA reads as TGCGCCAGCAGCTTGGGACTAGCGGGAGGGTCAGATACGCAGTATTTT.

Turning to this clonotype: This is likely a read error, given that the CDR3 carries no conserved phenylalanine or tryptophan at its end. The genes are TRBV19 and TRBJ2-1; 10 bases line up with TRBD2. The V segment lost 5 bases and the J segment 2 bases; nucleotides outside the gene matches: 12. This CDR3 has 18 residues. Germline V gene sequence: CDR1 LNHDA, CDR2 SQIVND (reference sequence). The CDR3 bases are TGTGCCAGTAGTGTATCCGGGACTAGCGTCGGGGCCTACAATGAGCAGTTCTCC. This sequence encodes CASSVSGTSVGAYNEQFS.

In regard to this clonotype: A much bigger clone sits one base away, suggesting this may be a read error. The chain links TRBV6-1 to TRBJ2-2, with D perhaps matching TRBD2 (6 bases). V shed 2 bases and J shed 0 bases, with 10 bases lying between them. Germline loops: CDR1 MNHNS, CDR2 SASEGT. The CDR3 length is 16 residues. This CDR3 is CASSEYGGPNTGELFF. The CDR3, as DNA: TGTGCCAGCAGTGAATACGGGGGACCGAACACCGGGGAGCTGTTTTTT.

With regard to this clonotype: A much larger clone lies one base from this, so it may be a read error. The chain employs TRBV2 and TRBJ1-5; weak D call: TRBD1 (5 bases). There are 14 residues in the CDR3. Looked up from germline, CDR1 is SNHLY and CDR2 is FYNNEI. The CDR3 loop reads CASQGLYSNQPRHF. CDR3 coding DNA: TGTGCCAGCCAGGGACTTTATAGCAATCAGCCCCGGCATTTT.

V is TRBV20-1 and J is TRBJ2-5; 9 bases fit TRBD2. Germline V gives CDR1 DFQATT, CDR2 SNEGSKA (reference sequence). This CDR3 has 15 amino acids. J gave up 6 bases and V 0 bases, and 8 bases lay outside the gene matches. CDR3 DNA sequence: TGCAGTGCTAGAGATGAGGGTAGCGGGAGTAAGACCCAGTACTTC. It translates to CSARDEGSGSKTQYF.

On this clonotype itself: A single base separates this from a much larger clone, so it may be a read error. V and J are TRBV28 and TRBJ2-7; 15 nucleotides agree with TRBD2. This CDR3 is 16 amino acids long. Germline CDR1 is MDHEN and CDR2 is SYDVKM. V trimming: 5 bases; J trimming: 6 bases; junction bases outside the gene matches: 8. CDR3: CASSGPRTSGGGEQYF. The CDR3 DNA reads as TGTGCCAGCAGTGGCCCTCGGACTAGCGGGGGGGGCGAGCAGTACTTC.

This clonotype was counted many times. The DNA of the CDR3 is TGTGCCAGTAGTCCGGACAGAGTCCTCCTTGGAAACACCATATATTTT. Residues: CASSPDRVLLGNTIYF. The chain employs TRBV19 and TRBJ1-3; a possible D gene is TRBD1 (6 bases). The CDR3 runs 16 residues. Trimming took off 5 bases at V and 3 bases at J, with 17 bases between the two ends. Per germline, CDR1 LNHDA and CDR2 SQIVND (reference sequence).

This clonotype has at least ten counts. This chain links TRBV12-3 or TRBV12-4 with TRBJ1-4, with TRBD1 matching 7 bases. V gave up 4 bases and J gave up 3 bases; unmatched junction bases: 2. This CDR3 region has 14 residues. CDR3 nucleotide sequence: TGTGCCAGCAGTTCAGACAGGGCTAATGAAAAACTGTTTTTT. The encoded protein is CASSSDRANEKLFF.

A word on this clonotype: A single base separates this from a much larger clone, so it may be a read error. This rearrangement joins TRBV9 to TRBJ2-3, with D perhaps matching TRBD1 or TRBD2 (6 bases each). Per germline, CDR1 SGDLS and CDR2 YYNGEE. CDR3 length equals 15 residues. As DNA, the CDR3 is TGTGCCAGCGGCGTAGGGGGGCTAGAGTCAGATACGCAGTATTTT. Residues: CASGVGGLESDTQYF.

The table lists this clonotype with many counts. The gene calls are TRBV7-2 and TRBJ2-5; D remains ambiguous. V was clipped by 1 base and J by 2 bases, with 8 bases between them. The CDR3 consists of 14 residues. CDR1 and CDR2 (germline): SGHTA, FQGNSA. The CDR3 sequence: CASSLGQAQETQYF. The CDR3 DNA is TGTGCCAGCAGCTTAGGCCAGGCTCAAGAGACCCAGTACTTC.

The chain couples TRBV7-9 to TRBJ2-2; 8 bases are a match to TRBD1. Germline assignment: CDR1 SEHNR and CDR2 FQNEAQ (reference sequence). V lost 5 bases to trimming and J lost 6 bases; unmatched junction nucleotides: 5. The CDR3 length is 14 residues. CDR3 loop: CASSPDRGPGELFF. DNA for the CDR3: TGTGCCAGCAGCCCCGACAGGGGTCCCGGGGAGCTGTTTTTT.

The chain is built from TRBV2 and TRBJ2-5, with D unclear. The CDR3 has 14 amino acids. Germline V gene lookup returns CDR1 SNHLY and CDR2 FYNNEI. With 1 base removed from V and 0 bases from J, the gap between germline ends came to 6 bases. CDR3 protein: CASSEVGHQETQYF. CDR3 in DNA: TGTGCCAGCAGTGAAGTGGGCCACCAAGAGACCCAGTACTTC.

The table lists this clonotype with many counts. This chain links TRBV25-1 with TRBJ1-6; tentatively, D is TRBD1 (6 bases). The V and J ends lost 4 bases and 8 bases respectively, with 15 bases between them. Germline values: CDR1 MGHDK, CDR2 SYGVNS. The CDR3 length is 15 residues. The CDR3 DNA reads TGTGCCAGCAGTGCCAGCAGGGGAGGTGATTCACCCCTCCACTTT. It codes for CASSASRGGDSPLHF. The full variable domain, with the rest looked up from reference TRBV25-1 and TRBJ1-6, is EADIYQTPRYLVIGTGKKITLECSQTMGHDKMYWYQQDPGMELHLIHYSYGVNSTEKGDLSSESTVSRIRTEHFPLTLESARPSHTSQYLCASSASRGGDSPLHFGNGTRLTVT.

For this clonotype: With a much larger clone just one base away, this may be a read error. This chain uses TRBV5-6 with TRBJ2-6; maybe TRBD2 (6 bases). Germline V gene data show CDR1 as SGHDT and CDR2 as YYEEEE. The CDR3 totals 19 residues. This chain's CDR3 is CASSLAMGLLSSGANILTF. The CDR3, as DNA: TGTGCCAGCAGCTTGGCTATGGGACTTCTTTCCTCTGGGGCCAACATCCTGACTTTC.

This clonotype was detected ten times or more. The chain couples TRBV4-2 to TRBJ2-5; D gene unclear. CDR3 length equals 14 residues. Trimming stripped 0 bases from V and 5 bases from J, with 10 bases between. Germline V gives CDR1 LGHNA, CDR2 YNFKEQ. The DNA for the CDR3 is TGTGCCAGCAGCCAAGATCGTTCCGTGGAGACCCAGTACTTC. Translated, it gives CASSQDRSVETQYF.